A selection of T cell receptor beta chains follows, all from one sample in a study of T cells in Graves' hyperthyroidism and ophthalmopathy. TCRdb re-derived calls from the multiplex PCR reads in MiXCR, one entry per CDR3 protein. The data hold approximately 690,000 distinct CDR3 sequences, with around 20% observed a single time. Source material: blood. These receptors were obtained from a man aged 25 to 40 with Graves' ophthalmopathy. CDR3s include the opening cysteine and the closing phenylalanine or tryptophan. The D gene is left open where the match is weak. Expanded clones get a size class; other rows say once, few or many, or leave the size out.

CDR3 DNA,CDR3 protein,D gene,V gene,clone size,J gene
TGTGCCAGCAGCTTGGGAGGGACAGGTTATGGTCAGCCCCAGCATTTT,CASSLGGTGYGQPQHF,TRBD1,TRBV5-6,.,TRBJ1-5
TGTGCCGTAGGGGATGAAAAACTGTTTTTT,CAVGDEKLFF,.,TRBV28,many,TRBJ1-4
TGTGCCAGCAAGGGTCGAGCTAGCGGGAGGGTCGTTAAGGGAGATGAGCAGTTCTTC,CASKGRASGRVVKGDEQFF,TRBD2,TRBV12-3/TRBV12-4,many,TRBJ2-1
TGTGCCAGCAAGCCCGGGACAGGGCACAACCGGGGAGCTTTCTTT,CASKPGTGHNRGAFF,TRBD1,TRBV7-2,.,TRBJ1-1
TGTGCCAGCAGCTTAAGCGGACAGGTTAGCAATCAGCCCCAGCATTTT,CASSLSGQVSNQPQHF,TRBD1,TRBV11-2,many,TRBJ1-5
TGTGCCAGCAGCACGGCGGTCTCTGGAAACACCATATATTTT,CASSTAVSGNTIYF,.,TRBV5-5,few,TRBJ1-3
TGCAGTGCTCCTCCTAGAAGTTACAATGAGCAGTTCTTC,CSAPPRSYNEQFF,.,TRBV20-1,many,TRBJ2-1
TGTGCCTGGAGTCCCTACAGGTTGGGACTAGCGGACTCACGAGGCCAATATGAGCAGTTCTTC,CAWSPYRLGLADSRGQYEQFF,TRBD2,TRBV30,once,TRBJ2-1
TGTGCCAGCAGGATTAACCCGGGAAAATCTGGAAACACCATATATTTT,CASRINPGKSGNTIYF,.,TRBV2,.,TRBJ1-3
TGTGCCAGCAGCTATAGCGGGACTACCTACGAGCAGTACTTC,CASSYSGTTYEQYF,TRBD2,TRBV5-6,many,TRBJ2-7
TGTGCCAGCAGCCAACTTCCGGATCGGGGGGCTAAGACCCGTCGGGAGCAGTACTTC,CASSQLPDRGAKTRREQYF,.,TRBV3-1,few,TRBJ2-7
TGTGCCACCAGCAGAGAGCTAGCGGACGAAGAGACCCAGTACTTC,CATSRELADEETQYF,TRBD2,TRBV15,many,TRBJ2-5
TGCGCCAGCAGCTTGGCGACAGGACCCGCCACAAAGGCGGATGGCTACACCTTC,CASSLATGPATKADGYTF,.,TRBV5-1,.,TRBJ1-2
TGTGCCAGCAGTCTCGGGCAAACTAATGAAAAACTGTTTTTT,CASSLGQTNEKLFF,.,TRBV7-9,.,TRBJ1-4
TGTGCCAGCAGCCCTACTAGGATCTCCTCCTACGAGCAGTACTTC,CASSPTRISSYEQYF,.,TRBV28,few,TRBJ2-7
TGTGCCAGCAGTTCACTAGCGGGAGGAGGTACGCAGTATTTT,CASSSLAGGGTQYF,TRBD2,TRBV6-2/TRBV6-3,many,TRBJ2-3
TGTGCCAGCAGCTCTCAGGGACGGCGAGGCTCCTACAATGAGCAGTTCTTC,CASSSQGRRGSYNEQFF,.,TRBV11-2,many,TRBJ2-1
TGTGCCAGCAGTGATATTGGACTAGATGGTGAGACCCAGTACTTC,CASSDIGLDGETQYF,TRBD2,TRBV2,few,TRBJ2-5
TGCAGTGCTGAACCGGGACAATCATACGAGCAGTACTTC,CSAEPGQSYEQYF,.,TRBV20-1,.,TRBJ2-7
TGTGCCACCAGCAGACCTAGCGAGACATACAATGAGCAGTTCTTC,CATSRPSETYNEQFF,.,TRBV15,few,TRBJ2-1
TGCGCCAGCAGCTTGGGGGGCGGGTTAGCCAAAAACATTCAGTACTTC,CASSLGGGLAKNIQYF,.,TRBV5-1,few,TRBJ2-4
TGTGCCAGCACCCCCTTGAGGGGTGCCTATGGCTACACCTTC,CASTPLRGAYGYTF,.,TRBV6-1,.,TRBJ1-2
TGTGCCAGCAGCCCTTTTGGGCGGGACGACGAGCAGTACTTC,CASSPFGRDDEQYF,.,TRBV9,.,TRBJ2-7
TGTGCCACCAGTGATTTTTCGGGGACTAGCCCAAATAACAATGAGCAGTTCTTC,CATSDFSGTSPNNNEQFF,TRBD2,TRBV24-1,.,TRBJ2-1
TGTGCCAGCAGCTTGGAGTTCTTCGATACGCAGTATTTT,CASSLEFFDTQYF,.,TRBV5-5,few,TRBJ2-3
TGCGCCAGCAGTTACCCCGGAGCGGGAGCCACCGGGGAGCTGTTTTTT,CASSYPGAGATGELFF,TRBD2,TRBV5-1,.,TRBJ2-2
TGCGCCAGCAGCCAAGATCTTGTAGATAGCACAGATACGCAGTATTTT,CASSQDLVDSTDTQYF,.,TRBV4-3,.,TRBJ2-3
TGTGCCAGCAGTTTATCGGGAACTGACTATGGCTACACCTTC,CASSLSGTDYGYTF,.,TRBV12-3/TRBV12-4,many,TRBJ1-2
TGTGCCAGCAGTGACCAAGGCGCGAGCACAGATACGCAGTATTTT,CASSDQGASTDTQYF,.,TRBV28,many,TRBJ2-3
TGCGCCAGCAGCCAAGATCAGGGAATATCGGCCGGCTACACCTTC,CASSQDQGISAGYTF,.,TRBV4-1,.,TRBJ1-2
TGTGCCAGTAGTATAGGAGGGACGACCCTAAATGAGCAGTTCTTC,CASSIGGTTLNEQFF,.,TRBV19,.,TRBJ2-1
TGCGCCAGCAGCTTGATGCGCGCTAGCGGGAGAAATGAGCAGTTCTTC,CASSLMRASGRNEQFF,TRBD2,TRBV5-1,few,TRBJ2-1
TGTGCCAGCAGTTTAGACCCGGGGGCAGGACGGGGGGGCTACACCTTC,CASSLDPGAGRGGYTF,.,TRBV28,many,TRBJ1-2
TGCGCCAGCAGCCCACAGGTAACCTACAATGAGCAGTTCTTC,CASSPQVTYNEQFF,.,TRBV5-1,.,TRBJ2-1
TGTGCCAGCAGCGAAGGGCCTAATCAGCCCCAGCATTTT,CASSEGPNQPQHF,.,TRBV7-3,few,TRBJ1-5
TGTGCCTGGAGTGTGGGGACAGGGCCCACTGAAGCTTTCTTT,CAWSVGTGPTEAFF,TRBD1,TRBV30,many,TRBJ1-1
TGTGCCAGCACCCAACAGACAGGGACTAATGAAAAACTGTTTTTT,CASTQQTGTNEKLFF,TRBD1,TRBV7-2,many,TRBJ1-4
TGTGCCTGGAATGGGATGAACACTGAAGCTTTCTTT,CAWNGMNTEAFF,.,TRBV30,many,TRBJ1-1
TGTGCCAGCAGCCAAGAAGGTTGGGGCACTGAAGCTTTCTTT,CASSQEGWGTEAFF,.,TRBV14,.,TRBJ1-1
TGCGCCAGCAGCCGCAACACATACGAGCAGTACTTC,CASSRNTYEQYF,.,TRBV5-1,many,TRBJ2-7
TGTGCCAGCACCTACAGAACGGAAGCTTTCTTT,CASTYRTEAFF,.,TRBV27,.,TRBJ1-1
TGTGCCAGCTCGCAGTTCGACAGGGGCAATCAGCCCCAGCATTTT,CASSQFDRGNQPQHF,TRBD1,TRBV18,few,TRBJ1-5
TGTGCCACTTACCCCGGGAAGTTCCCCGACAATGAGCAGTTCTTC,CATYPGKFPDNEQFF,.,TRBV6-2/TRBV6-3,few,TRBJ2-1
TGTGCCACCACGCCGGACAGGGCGCGGGGCTACACCTTC,CATTPDRARGYTF,TRBD1,TRBV19,.,TRBJ1-2
TGTGCCAGCAGTGCCCTCGATGGGTACACTGAAGCTTTCTTT,CASSALDGYTEAFF,.,TRBV6-1,few,TRBJ1-1
TGTGCCAGCAGCTTAGGCAGCCCCTACACTGAAGCTTTCTTT,CASSLGSPYTEAFF,.,TRBV13,many,TRBJ1-1
TGTGCCAGCAGCTTGCTTTCCTCAGGCATTCAGTACTTC,CASSLLSSGIQYF,.,TRBV5-6,few,TRBJ2-4
TGTGCCAGCAGTTACTCGGGCCGTGGTGGAAACACCATATATTTT,CASSYSGRGGNTIYF,.,TRBV6-5,few,TRBJ1-3
TGTGCCAGCAGCCAAGTCAATTGGGGGAGTAGGATAGATACGCAGTATTTT,CASSQVNWGSRIDTQYF,.,TRBV14,.,TRBJ2-3